The 23 T cell receptor beta chains given below trace back to one sample, sequenced in a study of patients and donors after allogeneic stem cell transplantation. One entry per CDR3 protein, called by TCRdb with MiXCR from the RT-PCR reads. The table lists 920,000 or so distinct CDR3 sequences, approximately 19% of them singletons. Sequencing input: blood, either unsorted or a sorted T cell fraction (not recorded which). The receptors come from a human donor who was either an allogeneic HSCT recipient or a stem cell or donor lymphocyte infusion donor (not recorded which). It is not recorded whose cells these are; they may come from a transplant donor.

This clonotype was detected a few times. J is TRBJ2-1 and V is TRBV27; D is undetermined. There are 15 residues in the CDR3. Germline V gene data show CDR1 as MNHEY and CDR2 as SMNVEV (reference sequence). V lost 3 bases to trimming and J lost 5 bases, with 14 bases between them. The CDR3 loop is CASSFLGVRDNEQFF. The CDR3 DNA reads TGTGCCAGCAGTTTTTTGGGCGTCAGAGACAATGAGCAGTTCTTC.

The chain carries TRBV12-3 or TRBV12-4 and TRBJ2-1; 11 nucleotides align to TRBD1. The V and J ends lost 6 bases and 3 bases, in that order; junction bases with no gene match: 7. The CDR3 totals 16 residues. CDR3 in DNA: TGTGCCAGCAGCCCAAGGACAGGGGGCATCTACAATGAGCAGTTCTTC. This gives the protein CASSPRTGGIYNEQFF.

This rearrangement joins TRBV5-1 to TRBJ2-3; D uncertain. This CDR3 comprises 16 residues. The ends were cut back, 1 base at V and 2 bases at J, with 14 bases in the middle. Germline V gene sequence: CDR1 SGHRS, CDR2 YFSETQ. The CDR3 DNA reads TGCGCCAGCAGCTTGCCACTTCCAACTTCCACAGATACGCAGTATTTT. This sequence encodes CASSLPLPTSTDTQYF.

The chain recombines TRBV11-2 with TRBJ2-7, with D unclear. The germline CDR1 and CDR2 sequences are SGHAT and FQNNGV. The CDR3 has 14 residues. V gave up 4 bases and J gave up 2 bases, with 12 bases separating them. The CDR3 DNA sequence: TGTGCCAGCAGCTCCCTCCTTGGAACCTACGAGCAGTACTTC. This gives the protein CASSSLLGTYEQYF.

This clonotype was detected only a few times. Written as DNA, the CDR3 is TGTGCCAGCAGCTTAACCGGACAGGGTGGTTCCTATAATTCACCCCTCCACTTT. This sequence encodes CASSLTGQGGSYNSPLHF. The chain couples TRBV11-1 to TRBJ1-6, with 8 bases matching TRBD1. In germline, CDR1 is SGHAT, CDR2 FQDESV (reference sequence). The CDR3 runs to 18 residues. V lost 2 bases and J lost 1; bases outside the gene matches: 7.

This clonotype was observed a few times. This chain links TRBV11-2 with TRBJ2-3; TRBD1 is a possible D gene (5 bases). Per the germline V gene, CDR1 is SGHAT and CDR2 is FQNNGV. The CDR3 covers 14 residues. Between the trimmed V and J ends, which lost 4 bases and 7 bases, there was a span of 15 bases. CDR3 loop: CASSSRTSLNTQYF. Written as DNA, the CDR3 is TGTGCCAGCAGCTCACGGACATCTTTGAATACGCAGTATTTT.

The chain employs TRBV6-1 and TRBJ1-2, with 10 nucleotides matching TRBD1. The CDR3 covers 15 residues. The V segment lost 6 bases and the J segment 3 bases; nucleotides outside the gene matches: 7. Looked up from germline, CDR1 is MNHNS and CDR2 is SASEGT. The CDR3 reads CASRPPGQGHYGYTF. CDR3 coding DNA: TGTGCCAGCAGACCACCGGGACAGGGGCACTATGGCTACACCTTC.

This clonotype has a count of ten or more. The CDR3: CATSDAPGTGKLGNEQFF. The DNA of the CDR3 is TGTGCCACCAGTGATGCACCCGGGACAGGGAAACTTGGCAATGAGCAGTTCTTC. The V and J genes are TRBV24-1 and TRBJ2-1, with 9 bases lining up with TRBD1. Germline-derived CDR1 and CDR2 are KGHDR and SFDVKD. After removal of 3 bases from V and 6 bases from J, the junction contained 14 bases not matched to a gene. The CDR3 sequence is 18 residues long.

This chain connects TRBV6-1 to TRBJ1-2; D is ambiguous. Germline assignment: CDR1 MNHNS and CDR2 SASEGT. The CDR3 loop spans 15 amino acids. The ends were cut back, 2 bases at V and 5 bases at J, with 15 bases in the middle. CDR3 bases: TGTGCCAGCAGTGAACAATCCGCCACTTTTTATGGCTACACCTTC. It specifies CASSEQSATFYGYTF.

This clonotype appeared a few times. The rearrangement joins TRBV11-2 to TRBJ2-5, with D perhaps TRBD2 (5 bases). The CDR3 has 15 residues. The germline V gene has CDR1 SGHAT and CDR2 FQNNGV. Trimming took 1 base from V and 2 from J, leaving 11 bases between them. Written as DNA, the CDR3 is TGTGCCAGCAGCTTAGCGGGGAGAACTCAAGAGACCCAGTACTTC. It codes for CASSLAGRTQETQYF.

This sequence joins TRBV29-1 and TRBJ2-1; 11 bases agree with TRBD1. Trimming removed 5 bases from V and 10 bases from J; junction bases left unmatched: 10. CDR1 and CDR2 from the germline V gene are SQVTM and ANQGSEA. CDR3 length: 14 amino acids. CDR3 in DNA: TGCAGCGTTCTCGGACAGGGGGCGAGTTGGGAGCAGTTCTTC. Translating it yields CSVLGQGASWEQFF.

This clonotype was counted many times. The chain links TRBV20-1 to TRBJ1-1, with unresolved D. The germline CDR1 and CDR2 sequences are DFQATT and SNEGSKA (reference sequence). The CDR3 covers 12 residues. The germline V and J ends were trimmed by 1 base and 0 bases, with 3 bases remaining between them. The CDR3 DNA reads TGCAGTGCTAGAGGGGTGAACACTGAAGCTTTCTTT. This translates into CSARGVNTEAFF.

The chain links TRBV4-2 to TRBJ2-2, with TRBD1 matching over 7 bases. V trimming: 5 bases; J trimming: 4 bases; junction bases outside the gene matches: 10. This CDR3 contains 16 residues. CDR1 and CDR2 (germline): LGHNA, YNFKEQ. Written as DNA, the CDR3 is TGTGCCAGCAGCACCAATTACAGGGGTCCCACCGGGGAGCTGTTTTTT. Encoded protein: CASSTNYRGPTGELFF.

The genes are TRBV7-9 and TRBJ2-1; D not resolved. Deletions cut 4 bases from V and 2 bases from J, with 15 bases between. This CDR3 has 16 amino acids. Germline V gives CDR1 SEHNR, CDR2 FQNEAQ (reference sequence). CDR3 sequence reads: CASSSGLESAYNEQFF. DNA of the CDR3: TGTGCCAGCAGCTCCGGGCTGGAGTCGGCCTACAATGAGCAGTTCTTC. The full variable domain, completed using reference TRBV7-9 and TRBJ2-1, is DTGVSQNPRHKITKRGQNVTFRCDPISEHNRLYWYRQTLGQGPEFLTYFQNEAQLEKSRLLSDRFSAERPKGSFSTLEIQRTEQGDSAMYLCASSSGLESAYNEQFFGPGTRLTVL.

This clonotype occurred a few times. The rearrangement uses TRBV20-1 and TRBJ2-2, with TRBD2 as a possible D gene (6 bases). This CDR3 has 14 residues. Germline loops: CDR1 DFQATT, CDR2 SNEGSKA (reference sequence). Between the trimmed V and J ends, which lost 6 bases and 4 bases, there was a span of 15 bases. CDR3 sequence reads: CSAITSLATGELFF. CDR3 DNA sequence: TGCAGTGCCATTACTAGCTTAGCCACCGGGGAGCTGTTTTTT.

The sample holds a few counts of this clonotype. The V gene is TRBV15, the J gene TRBJ2-3; the D gene could be TRBD1 or TRBD2 (5 bases each). Trimming removed 9 bases at V and 4 bases at J, with 11 bases between. CDR3 size: 12 residues. CDR1 and CDR2 (germline): LNHNV, YYDKDF (reference sequence). CDR3 nucleotides: TGTGCCACTTCCCCGGGGCCAGATACGCAGTATTTT. It encodes CATSPGPDTQYF.

CDR3 in amino acids: CAISVGENTEAFF. CDR3 nucleotides: TGTGCCATCAGTGTTGGTGAGAACACTGAAGCTTTCTTT. The chain has TRBV10-3 and TRBJ1-1; D is undetermined. The CDR3 sequence is 13 residues long. V lost 4 bases to trimming and J lost 1 base, with 7 bases between them. Per the germline V gene, CDR1 is ENHRY and CDR2 is SYGVKD.

This clonotype appeared many times. The CDR3 loop reads CSGTGGKSYNSPLHF. CDR3 DNA sequence: TGCAGCGGGACAGGGGGTAAATCCTATAATTCACCCCTCCACTTT. V usage is TRBV20-1 and J usage is TRBJ1-6; 11 bases are shared with TRBD1. This CDR3 comprises 15 residues. From germline, CDR1 is DFQATT and CDR2 SNEGSKA (reference sequence).

This sequence joins TRBV6-2 or TRBV6-3 and TRBJ2-3, with a weak D call TRBD1 (6 bases). The CDR3 sequence is 15 residues long. Germline V lookup: CDR1 MNHEY, CDR2 SVGEGT. Trimming took 2 bases from V and 8 from J, leaving 17 bases between them. The CDR3 sequence is CASSYGTTRAGTQYF. The CDR3 nucleotides read TGTGCCAGCAGTTACGGGACAACAAGGGCAGGTACGCAGTATTTT.

The sample holds a few counts of this clonotype. V gene TRBV6-2 or TRBV6-3 combines with J gene TRBJ2-3; TRBD2 might be the D (6 bases). Germline V gives CDR1 MNHEY, CDR2 SVGEGT. The length of the CDR3 is 13 residues. V was cut by 8 bases and J by 2 bases, with 11 bases left in between. The CDR3 nucleotides are TGTGCCAGCGGGGGACTTTTCACAGATACGCAGTATTTT. This translates into CASGGLFTDTQYF.

This chain connects TRBV7-9 to TRBJ2-1, with TRBD1 matching 8 bases. CDR3 length: 15 amino acids. V was pared by 2 bases and J by 9 bases, with 9 bases of the junction left unmatched. Germline assignment: CDR1 SEHNR and CDR2 FQNEAQ (reference sequence). Here the CDR3 reads CASSLQGALSTEQFF. In nucleotides, the CDR3 is TGTGCCAGCAGCTTACAGGGGGCCCTTTCCACTGAGCAGTTCTTC.

The table lists this clonotype with many counts. The J gene is TRBJ2-7, the V gene TRBV4-3; D not certain. V gave up 0 bases and J gave up 6 bases, with 6 bases separating them. The CDR3 sequence is 12 residues long. Per the germline V gene, CDR1 is LGHNA and CDR2 is YSLEER. CDR3 nucleotides: TGCGCCAGCAGCCAAGATTTTGGCGAGCAGTACTTC. Encoded protein: CASSQDFGEQYF.

This clonotype has only a few counts. The gene calls are TRBV7-9 and TRBJ2-7, with TRBD2 identical over 12 bases. Germline CDR1 SEHNR, CDR2 FQNEAQ (reference sequence). The CDR3 is made up of 15 amino acids. The junction had 7 bases not matched to a gene; V was cut back by 5 bases and J by 5 bases. The CDR3 DNA reads as TGTGCCAGCAGCCCTCTCACTAGCGGGAGGAACGAGCAGTACTTC. Translated: CASSPLTSGRNEQYF.